This T cell receptor (beta chain) was obtained from a study of T cells in Graves' hyperthyroidism and ophthalmopathy (dated by TCRdb to 2018 to 2020). Notes on the research overall: A discovery cohort of about a hundred patients, about 43 with Graves' ophthalmopathy and approximately 55 with stable Graves' hyperthyroidism, was used to find distinguishing TCR V-J signatures. For training and testing, the approximately 92 patients in the discovery cohort were randomly divided in a 7:3 ratio. TCR Vbeta CDR3 sequencing of approximately 140 peripheral blood samples (over 40 ophthalmopathy, approximately 80 hyperthyroidism and some 17 progressor patients) is reported in the paper. Once sampling was done, hyperthyroidism patients were given methimazole at a starting dose of 30 mg daily, whereas ophthalmopathy patients were given high-dose intravenous methylprednisolone. Prospective prediction of ophthalmopathy was tested in an independent validation cohort of fewer than 20 hyperthyroidism patients and 15 to 17 patients who later progressed to ophthalmopathy. In more than 5 Graves' hyperthyroidism patients, the study also compared T-cell repertoires from thyroid tissue with T-cell repertoires from blood. Broad study findings and their caveats: Most expanded thyroid clonotypes (frequency above 0.001) were also detected in blood, a finding suggesting that blood repertoires may reflect thyroid immune responses. A 13 V-J signature model separated ophthalmopathy from stable hyperthyroidism, with roughly 88% sensitivity and about 81% specificity in cross-validation and 80%/75% in testing. Sample size was not statistically predetermined, and investigators were not blinded to group allocation. In validation, the model predicted progression to ophthalmopathy a median of roughly 6.1 months before onset, with approximately 70% sensitivity and roughly 79% specificity.

This clonotype was recorded at least ten times. The antigen it recognizes is unknown. No base quality information exists; no much larger clone differs at one position. TCR beta CDR3 regions were amplified from RNA transcripts. For the first round of RT-PCR on the TCR CDR3, the HTBI primer set was used together with the Qiagen OneStep RT-PCR kit. Libraries were constructed in a second round of multiplex PCR, after which size selection and purification were carried out. Libraries were sequenced paired-end with 100 bp reads on an Illumina HiSeq2000. As for the authors' bioinformatics: SOAPnuke was used to process the raw data, with reads discarded if the reads contained adapters or uncalled bases, had a mean Phred below 15, or lacked an exact constant-primer or identifier match. High-quality paired reads were merged using COPE v1.2.5, and each unique nucleotide sequence was defined as a clonotype. Clonotypes were aligned to IMGT TRBV, TRBD and TRBJ reference segments using MiTCR v1.1. Only V-J combinations with frequency above 0.0001, covering 99.2% of repertoires, were analysed. A TCS score was defined as the ratio between F50 (clonal expansion) and ExV (chaos), using BLOSUM62-based TCRdist between CDR3 peptides within each V-J. Welch's t-statistics and random forest reduced fewer than 550 V-J features to fewer than 15, which were used in a naive Bayes classifier (R e1071). TCRdb redid the processing of the public reads, applying fastp at Q25 and MiXCR, and retained in-frame beta chains. Each record represents a unique CDR3 protein, reported with the most common genes and DNA among its rows. In this record, the V and J calls reflect TCRdb's handling and not the investigators' own analysis. A total of a few hundred thousand distinct CDR3 sequences appear in this sample, 46% of them only once. Of the sample, 6.5% to 9% is held by the ten largest clones.

Stable Graves' hyperthyroidism was defined as the absence of progression to ophthalmopathy over 18 months of follow-up. The hyperthyroidism patients were between 18 and 65 years old and newly diagnosed, with a disease duration of less than 2 months. Any patient with an uncontrolled infection, another autoimmune disease, pregnancy or lactation was excluded. Clinical symptoms, serum thyroxine and TRAb, thyroid ultrasound, and orbital computed tomography formed the basis for the diagnoses. Total RNA was extracted using Trizol reagent, and RNA quality was assessed on an Agilent 2100 Bioanalyzer. There are 17 amino acids in the CDR3, from cysteine to phenylalanine inclusive. Just the 51-base CDR3 DNA is kept, in frame starting at base 1. The germline V gene sets CDR1 to SQVTM and CDR2 to ANQGSEA. V is cut back by 0 bases and J by 2 bases, with 4 bases in the junction unmatched.

Here the chain combines TRBV29-1 and TRBJ2-5; 15 junctional bases match TRBD2. The receptor comes from a woman in her late teens or twenties with Graves' hyperthyroidism. Donor details come from another sample of the same person, matched by shared clones. Sequenced: peripheral blood or thyroid tissue (not recorded which). The CDR3: CSVEDGGLAGGQETQYF. The sequenced DNA: TGCAGCGTTGAAGATGGTGGACTAGCGGGAGGGCAAGAGACCCAGTACTTC.